This T cell receptor (beta chain) was recovered during a study of early T cells in non-severe SARS-CoV-2 infection. Findings and caveats of the study: Private and CD4 specificities were missed by VDJdb matching, skewed to anti-spike CD8.

The V gene's germline CDR1 is SGDLS and CDR2 YYNGEE. Trimming took off 6 bases at V and 0 bases at J, with 9 bases between the two ends. CDR3 length equals 14 residues. With regard to this clonotype: What it binds is unknown.

TCRdb reanalysed the 5' RACE reads using MiXCR and keeps one entry per CDR3 protein. This table holds fewer than 80,000 distinct CDR3 sequences, 10% to 15% found once. Sequenced material: whole blood. The TCR was taken from an adult who was a healthcare worker with PCR-confirmed SARS-CoV-2 infection or an uninfected control (not recorded which). The chain combines TRBV9 with TRBJ2-2; D unresolved. The CDR3 sequence is CASKAGSNTGELFF. CDR3 sequence (DNA): TGTGCCAGCAAGGCCGGGTCGAACACCGGGGAGCTGTTTTTT.